Following are 17 T cell receptor beta chains from one sample sequenced in a study of cytomegalovirus exposure and HLA in healthy donors (TCRdb year 2017). Library method: the immunoSEQ multiplex PCR assay. A mixture of 60 forward primers for TCR Vbeta segments and 13 reverse primers for TCR Jbeta segments was used in the multiplex PCR. TCRdb's version of the immuneACCESS table is confined to in-frame rearrangements and falls short of the full clone set. An unresolved V gene accounts for under half of the shortfall where checked; the remainder is of unknown origin. Per the sample table, the count is more than 90,000 clones. 6.8% of the sample is taken by the ten largest. The sample taken for sequencing was PBMCs. The receptors were sampled from a man in his forties in good health and CMV-seropositive.

The chain joins TRBV5-1 to TRBJ2-1, with 10 bases identical to TRBD2. Per germline, CDR1 SGHRS and CDR2 YFSETQ. The junction had 5 bases not matched to a gene; V was cut back by 7 bases and J by 4 bases. This CDR3 region has 14 residues. Here the CDR3 reads CASQAGGLYNEQFF. The CDR3 DNA reads TGCGCCAGCCAAGCGGGAGGGCTTTACAATGAGCAGTTCTTC. The full variable domain, its missing parts supplied by reference TRBV5-1 and TRBJ2-1, is KAGVTQTPRYLIKTRGQQVTLSCSPISGHRSVSWYQQTPGQGLQFLFEYFSETQRNKGNFPGRFSGRQFSNSRSEMNVSTLELGDSALYLCASQAGGLYNEQFFGPGTRLTVL.

The chain employs TRBV4-1 and TRBJ1-6, with TRBD1 matching 9 bases. V lost 3 bases to trimming and J lost 7 bases; unmatched junction nucleotides: 10. The CDR3 totals 17 residues. Germline CDR1 reads MGHRA; CDR2 reads YSYEKL. CDR3 sequence reads: CASSQPRTGERNSPLHF. The CDR3 DNA reads as TGCGCCAGCAGCCAGCCCCGGACAGGGGAGAGAAATTCACCCCTCCACTTT.

This rearrangement joins TRBV4-1 to TRBJ2-7, with 7 nucleotides matching TRBD1. The CDR3 runs 15 residues. Germline V gives CDR1 MGHRA, CDR2 YSYEKL. The J segment lost 2 bases and the V segment lost 2 bases, leaving 6 bases of the junction unmatched. The CDR3 protein is CASSQHRDSAYEQYF. As DNA, the CDR3 is TGCGCCAGCAGCCAACACCGGGACAGTGCCTACGAGCAGTACTTC.

This chain joins TRBV19 and TRBJ1-1; D uncertain. This CDR3 has 14 amino acids. Trimming took 3 bases from V and 5 from J, leaving 13 bases between them. Germline CDR1 LNHDA, CDR2 SQIVND (reference sequence). The CDR3 is CASSMTLELTEAFF. CDR3 sequence (DNA): TGTGCCAGTAGTATGACGTTGGAGTTAACTGAAGCTTTCTTT.

This chain uses TRBV7-2 with TRBJ1-5; a possible D gene is TRBD1 (5 bases). The CDR3 is made up of 14 amino acids. CDR1 is SGHTA, CDR2 FQGNSA, per germline. The V end lost 5 bases, the J end lost 6 bases, and 14 bases lay between the germline ends. CDR3 bases: TGTGCCAGCAGCCCACAGGCGGGAGGTCAGCCCCAGCATTTT. Protein sequence: CASSPQAGGQPQHF.

This chain connects TRBV27 to TRBJ2-7; possibly TRBD2 for D (6 bases). The germline V gene has CDR1 MNHEY and CDR2 SMNVEV (reference sequence). V lost 6 bases, J lost 3 bases, and 15 bases lay in between. This CDR3 region has 14 residues. This CDR3 reads CASRSWGDRYEQYF. The DNA of the CDR3 is TGTGCCAGCAGATCCTGGGGGGACCGCTACGAGCAGTACTTC.

The chain couples TRBV6-5 to TRBJ1-1, with 7 bases lining up with TRBD1. The CDR3 loop spans 13 amino acids. V shed 4 bases and J 1 base; nucleotides not matched to a gene: 0. CDR1 is MNHEY and CDR2 is SVGAGI in the germline V gene. CDR3 region: CASSWTGNTEAFF. Written as DNA, the CDR3 is TGTGCCAGCAGTTGGACAGGGAACACTGAAGCTTTCTTT.

The chain is built from TRBV5-8 and TRBJ2-2, with 7 bases matching TRBD1. Trimming removed 0 bases from V and 6 bases from J; junction bases left unmatched: 5. CDR3 length: 15 amino acids. Germline-derived CDR1 and CDR2 are SGHTS and YDEGEE. The DNA of the CDR3 is TGTGCCAGCAGCTTGGTACAGGGGTCCCCCGGGGAGCTGTTTTTT. It is translated as CASSLVQGSPGELFF.

The chain combines TRBV28 with TRBJ2-7, with D possibly being TRBD2 (6 bases). This CDR3 has 13 amino acids. Germline values: CDR1 MDHEN, CDR2 SYDVKM. V was clipped by 8 bases and J by 4 bases, with 15 bases between them. The CDR3, as DNA: TGTGCCAGCCGGGGGACTGGGACGTACGAGCAGTACTTC. The encoded protein is CASRGTGTYEQYF.

The genes are TRBV27 and TRBJ1-6; 7 bases match TRBD1. This CDR3 is 14 amino acids long. CDR1 MNHEY and CDR2 SMNVEV come from the germline V gene (reference sequence). V lost 6 bases, J lost 6 bases, and 5 bases stayed unmatched. The CDR3 reads CASRYRQGNSPLHF. The CDR3 region has the DNA TGTGCCAGCAGATACCGACAGGGTAATTCACCCCTCCACTTT.

The J gene is TRBJ1-5, the V gene TRBV19; D not certain. V lost 1 base and J lost 2, with 6 bases in between. CDR1 LNHDA and CDR2 SQIVND come from the germline V gene (reference sequence). The CDR3 sequence is 14 residues long. For the CDR3, the DNA is TGTGCCAGTAGTATAGGAGGGCGCAATCAGCCCCAGCATTTT. Amino acids: CASSIGGRNQPQHF.

The gene calls are TRBV15 and TRBJ1-3, with 8 bases fitting TRBD1. In germline, CDR1 is LNHNV, CDR2 YYDKDF (reference sequence). V gave up 1 base and J gave up 3 bases; unmatched junction bases: 5. The CDR3 is 16 amino acids. In nucleotides, the CDR3 is TGTGCCACCAGCAGAGGAAAGACAGGGGTTGGAAACACCATATATTTT. Translating it yields CATSRGKTGVGNTIYF.

The CDR3 DNA sequence: TGTGCCAGCAATTCGCTCAAGGGGGGGGCCGATAATTCACCCCTCCACTTT. It codes for CASNSLKGGADNSPLHF. The chain joins TRBV28 to TRBJ1-6; a possible D gene is TRBD1 (6 bases). The CDR3 consists of 17 residues. Germline-derived CDR1 and CDR2 are MDHEN and SYDVKM. Between the trimmed V and J ends, which lost 7 bases and 5 bases, there was a span of 21 bases.

V and J are TRBV28 and TRBJ2-1, with a tentative D call TRBD2 (5 bases). This CDR3 has 15 residues. V dropped 5 bases and J dropped 4 bases, with 15 bases sitting between them. Per germline, CDR1 MDHEN and CDR2 SYDVKM. This CDR3 is CASSRSEGAYNEQFF. The CDR3 DNA is TGTGCCAGCAGTCGATCAGAGGGAGCTTACAATGAGCAGTTCTTC.

The chain employs TRBV7-3 and TRBJ2-3; D gene uncertain. Germline CDR1 SGHTA, CDR2 FQGTGA. This CDR3 comprises 12 residues. Between the trimmed V and J ends, which lost 1 base and 13 bases, there was a span of 12 bases. CDR3 in DNA: TGTGCCAGCAGCTTAAATTCCGCGGAGAAGTATTTT. Protein product: CASSLNSAEKYF.

The V call is TRBV5-1, the J call TRBJ2-1, with 9 nucleotides matching TRBD2. Germline V gene data show CDR1 as SGHRS and CDR2 as YFSETQ. J gave up 8 bases and V 5 bases, and 5 bases lay outside the gene matches. The CDR3 loop spans 13 amino acids. CDR3 sequence reads: CASRREGGDEQFF. As DNA, the CDR3 is TGCGCCAGCAGGCGGGAGGGTGGGGATGAGCAGTTCTTC.

CDR3 protein: CASSLSPGRGTDTQYF. In nucleotides, the CDR3 is TGTGCCAGCAGTCTTAGCCCAGGAAGGGGGACAGATACGCAGTATTTT. The genes are TRBV7-2 and TRBJ2-3; maybe TRBD1 (6 bases). The germline V and J ends were trimmed by 6 bases and 3 bases, with 19 bases remaining between them. The CDR3 spans 16 residues. The germline gives CDR1 SGHTA, CDR2 FQGNSA.